What follows describes a single TCR beta chain. No antigen is known for it. Per-base quality was not reported, and no clone a single base away is much larger than it. The immunoSEQ Assay, a bias-controlled multiplex PCR, was used to amplify TCRbeta CDR3 regions from genomic DNA. The authors' analysis ran thus. Nucleated cell counts per sample were estimated from amplification of reference gene primers within the assay. To quantify the absolute abundance of each unique TCRbeta CDR3 rearrangement, sequence reads were collapsed and filtered. For each sample, productive Simpson clonality was calculated by taking the square root of Simpson's diversity index across productive rearrangements. Entries here come from immuneACCESS through TCRdb and include only in-frame sequences with V and J called. Some clones fail to appear in such tables; in the studies checked, an unresolved V gene covers under half of the shortfall, and the cause of the remainder is unknown. Clone size and the V and J calls come from that table; the DNA yielded D and trimming. This sample comprises about 310,000 clones, approximately 91% of them detected only once. Roughly a tenth of the sample is in the top ten clones.

Enrolling through a virtual design, the prospective study's participants ranged in age from roughly 18 to 100 years and lived across 24 United States geographic areas. In the prospective study, cohorts were assigned on the basis of participant-reported clinical history obtained from a screening survey and a study questionnaire. ImmuneRACE Cohort 3 recovered participants were defined by two consecutive negative NP/OP PCR tests, healthcare professional clearance, or symptom resolution. Each participant in the prospective study had whole blood, serum and a nasopharyngeal or oropharyngeal swab collected by mobile phlebotomists. Additional blood draws and questionnaires over a 2-month period could optionally be provided by prospective study participants. Before DNA extraction, blood samples from the prospective study were shipped at room temperature or frozen. Based on the germline V gene, the CDR1 and CDR2 sequences are MDHEN and SYDVKM. Germline trimming: 6 bases from V, 4 bases from J; junction bases outside gene matches: 8. The CDR3, cysteine through phenylalanine, is 15 amino acids long. Of all the DNA, just the CDR3 is kept, 45 bases in frame from base 1.

These data belong to a study of blood T cell repertoires in COVID-19 (TCRdb year 2020). About the investigation overall: Samples from collaborators originated in the United States, Italy and Spain and spanned both the acute and convalescent phases of COVID-19. The material from the prospective study consisted of cDNA or gDNA derived from T cells, B-cell-depleted T cells, or PBMCs. Subjects who had been exposed to COVID-19, were actively infected with it, or had recovered from it provided the deeply sampled blood TCRbeta repertoires that made up the dataset. The repertoires were released in a freely available public database intended as a resource for research on the immune response to SARS-CoV-2. The samples were drawn from the first 160 participants of the ongoing ImmuneRACE study and from roughly 1,300 subjects provided by 6 global collaborators. Sample metadata almost always included a de-identified subject ID, COVID-19 status, age in years and sex. HLA class I and class II types, where available, came from metadata supplied by the sample provider rather than from assay-based typing. The investigation overall reported the following: How much clinical and demographic metadata was included differed by source and by participant, and the metadata was provided uncurated.

Input material: PBMCs or T cells enriched from blood (not recorded which). The sequence joins TRBV28 to TRBJ2-7, and TRBD2 aligns with 11 junction nucleotides. The clonotype comes from a woman aged 40 to 50 who had recovered from COVID-19. The DNA sequence reads TGTGCCAGCAGCCCCCCCACTAGCGGGGGATACGAGCAGTACTTC. Protein translation: CASSPPTSGGYEQYF.